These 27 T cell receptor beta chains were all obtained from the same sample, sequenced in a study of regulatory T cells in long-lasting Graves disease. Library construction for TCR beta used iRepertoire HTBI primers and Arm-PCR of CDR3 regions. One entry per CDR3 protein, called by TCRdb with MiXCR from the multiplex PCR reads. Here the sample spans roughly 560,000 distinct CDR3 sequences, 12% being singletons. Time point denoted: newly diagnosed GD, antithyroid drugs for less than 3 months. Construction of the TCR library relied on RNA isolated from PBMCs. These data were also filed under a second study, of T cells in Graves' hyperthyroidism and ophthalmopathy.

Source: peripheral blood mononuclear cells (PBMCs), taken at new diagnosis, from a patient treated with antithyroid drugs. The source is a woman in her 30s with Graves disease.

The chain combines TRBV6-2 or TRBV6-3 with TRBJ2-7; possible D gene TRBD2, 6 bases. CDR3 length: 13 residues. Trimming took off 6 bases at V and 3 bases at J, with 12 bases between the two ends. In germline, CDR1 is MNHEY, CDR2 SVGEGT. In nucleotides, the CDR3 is TGTGCCAGCAGCAGGGCGGGAAACTACGAGCAGTACTTC. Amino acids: CASSRAGNYEQYF.

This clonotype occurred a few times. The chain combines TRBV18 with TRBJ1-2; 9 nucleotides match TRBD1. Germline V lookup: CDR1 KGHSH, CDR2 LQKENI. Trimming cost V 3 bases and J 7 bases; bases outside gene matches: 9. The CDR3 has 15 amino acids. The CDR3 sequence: CASSPRTGEVTGYTF. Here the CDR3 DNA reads TGTGCCAGCTCACCTCGGACAGGGGAAGTCACTGGCTACACCTTC.

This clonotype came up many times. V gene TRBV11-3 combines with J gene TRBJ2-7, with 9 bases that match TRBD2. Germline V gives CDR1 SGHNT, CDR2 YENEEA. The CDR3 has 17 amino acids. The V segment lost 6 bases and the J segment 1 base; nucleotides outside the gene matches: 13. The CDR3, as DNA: TGTGCCAGCAGTTCTGAACGGGGACTAGCTACTTCCTACGAGCAGTACTTC. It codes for CASSSERGLATSYEQYF.

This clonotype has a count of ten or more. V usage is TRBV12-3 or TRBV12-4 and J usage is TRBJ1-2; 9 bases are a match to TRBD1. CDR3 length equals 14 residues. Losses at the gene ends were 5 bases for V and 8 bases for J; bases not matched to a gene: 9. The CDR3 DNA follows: TGTGCCAGCAGTGCGACAGGGGGTCGGTTCGGCTACACCTTC. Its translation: CASSATGGRFGYTF.

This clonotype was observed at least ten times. The CDR3 nucleotides are TGCGCCAGCAGCCCGCCCGGGACAAGAAATGGGGAAGCTTTCTTT. Its translation is CASSPPGTRNGEAFF. The chain uses TRBV5-1 and TRBJ1-1, with D possibly TRBD1 on 6 matching bases. V lost 4 bases to trimming and J lost 8 bases, with 21 bases between them. There are 15 residues in the CDR3. CDR1 SGHRS and CDR2 YFSETQ come from the germline V gene.

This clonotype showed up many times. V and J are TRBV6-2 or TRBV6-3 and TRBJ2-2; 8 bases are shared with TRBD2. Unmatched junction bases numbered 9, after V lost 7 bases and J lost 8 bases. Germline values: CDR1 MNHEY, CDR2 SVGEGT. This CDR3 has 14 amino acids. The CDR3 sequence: CASKPGLARGELFF. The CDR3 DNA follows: TGTGCCAGCAAGCCAGGACTAGCCAGAGGGGAGCTGTTTTTT.

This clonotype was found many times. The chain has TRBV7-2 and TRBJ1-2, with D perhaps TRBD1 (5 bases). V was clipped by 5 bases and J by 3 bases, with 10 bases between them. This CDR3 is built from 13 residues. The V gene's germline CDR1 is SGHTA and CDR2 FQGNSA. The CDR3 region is CASSPGRHYGYTF. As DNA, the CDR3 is TGTGCCAGCAGCCCGGGACGGCACTATGGCTACACCTTC.

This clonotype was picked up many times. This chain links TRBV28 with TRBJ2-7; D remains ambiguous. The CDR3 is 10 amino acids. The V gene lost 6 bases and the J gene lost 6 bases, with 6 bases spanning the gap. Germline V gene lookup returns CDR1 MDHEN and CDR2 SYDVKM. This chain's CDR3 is CASRAREQYF. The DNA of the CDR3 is TGTGCCAGCAGAGCTCGCGAGCAGTACTTC.

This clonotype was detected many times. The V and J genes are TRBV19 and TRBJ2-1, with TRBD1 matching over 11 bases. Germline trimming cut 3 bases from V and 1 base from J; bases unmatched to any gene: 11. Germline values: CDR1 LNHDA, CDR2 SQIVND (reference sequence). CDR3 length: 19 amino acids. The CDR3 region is CASSILDRGRRGSYNEQFF. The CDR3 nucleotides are TGTGCCAGTAGTATCTTGGACAGGGGGCGCCGGGGGTCCTACAATGAGCAGTTCTTC.

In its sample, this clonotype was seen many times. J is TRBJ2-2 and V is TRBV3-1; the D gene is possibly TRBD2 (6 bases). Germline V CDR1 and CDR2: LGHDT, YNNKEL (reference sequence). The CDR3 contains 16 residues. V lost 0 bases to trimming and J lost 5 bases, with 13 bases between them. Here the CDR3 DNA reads TGTGCCAGCAGCCAAGATCCGGGACTTCTAACCGGGGAGCTGTTTTTT. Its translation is CASSQDPGLLTGELFF. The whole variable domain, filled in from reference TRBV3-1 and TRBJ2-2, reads DTAVSQTPKYLVTQMGNDKSIKCEQNLGHDTMYWYKQDSKKFLKIMFSYNNKELIINETVPNRFSPKSPDKAHLNLHINSLELGDSAVYFCASSQDPGLLTGELFFGEGSRLTVL.

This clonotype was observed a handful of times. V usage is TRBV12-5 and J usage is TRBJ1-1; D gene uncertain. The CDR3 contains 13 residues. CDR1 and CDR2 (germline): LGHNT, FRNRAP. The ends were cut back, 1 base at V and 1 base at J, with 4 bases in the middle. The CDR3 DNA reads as TGTGCTAGTGGTTTGGCGGAGAACACTGAAGCTTTCTTT. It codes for CASGLAENTEAFF.

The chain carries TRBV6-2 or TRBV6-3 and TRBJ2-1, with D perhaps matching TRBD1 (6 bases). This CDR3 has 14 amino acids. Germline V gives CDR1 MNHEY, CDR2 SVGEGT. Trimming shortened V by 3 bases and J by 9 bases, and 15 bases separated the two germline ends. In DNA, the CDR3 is TGTGCCAGCAGTTATCAATTTGTAGGGGGTGAGCAGTTCTTC. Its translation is CASSYQFVGGEQFF.

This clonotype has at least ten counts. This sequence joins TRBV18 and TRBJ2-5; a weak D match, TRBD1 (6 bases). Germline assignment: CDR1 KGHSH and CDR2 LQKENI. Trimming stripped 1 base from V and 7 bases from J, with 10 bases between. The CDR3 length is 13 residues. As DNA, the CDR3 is TGTGCCAGCTCACCACGGACAGAAGCGACCCAGTACTTC. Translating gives CASSPRTEATQYF.

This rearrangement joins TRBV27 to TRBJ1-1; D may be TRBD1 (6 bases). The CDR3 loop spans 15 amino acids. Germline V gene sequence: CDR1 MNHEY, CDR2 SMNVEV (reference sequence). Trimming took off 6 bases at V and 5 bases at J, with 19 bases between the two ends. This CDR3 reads CASSFQQGIATEAFF. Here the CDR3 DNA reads TGTGCCAGCAGCTTCCAACAGGGAATTGCAACTGAAGCTTTCTTT.

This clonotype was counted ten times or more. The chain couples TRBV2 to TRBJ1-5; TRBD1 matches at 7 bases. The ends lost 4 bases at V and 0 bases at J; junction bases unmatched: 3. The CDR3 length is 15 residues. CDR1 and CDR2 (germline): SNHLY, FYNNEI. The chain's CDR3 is CASSAQGISNQPQHF. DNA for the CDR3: TGTGCCAGCAGTGCACAGGGGATTAGCAATCAGCCCCAGCATTTT. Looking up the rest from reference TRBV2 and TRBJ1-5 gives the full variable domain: EPEVTQTPSHQVTQMGQEVILRCVPISNHLYFYWYRQILGQKVEFLVSFYNNEISEKSEIFDDQFSVERPDGSNFTLKIRSTKLEDSAMYFCASSAQGISNQPQHFGDGTRLSIL.

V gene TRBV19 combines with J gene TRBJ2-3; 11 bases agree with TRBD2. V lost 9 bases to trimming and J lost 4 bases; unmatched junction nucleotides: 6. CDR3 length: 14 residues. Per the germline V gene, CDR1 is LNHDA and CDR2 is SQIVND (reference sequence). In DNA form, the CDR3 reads TGTGCCAGCAAGACTAGCGGGACTTCAGATACGCAGTATTTT. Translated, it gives CASKTSGTSDTQYF.

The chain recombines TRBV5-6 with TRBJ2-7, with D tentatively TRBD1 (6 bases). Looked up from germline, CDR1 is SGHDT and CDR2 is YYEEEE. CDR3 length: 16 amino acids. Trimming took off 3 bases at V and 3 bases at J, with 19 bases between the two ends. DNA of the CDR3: TGTGCCAGCAGCTCCCGGACAGTCCCGAAATACTACGAGCAGTACTTC. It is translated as CASSSRTVPKYYEQYF.

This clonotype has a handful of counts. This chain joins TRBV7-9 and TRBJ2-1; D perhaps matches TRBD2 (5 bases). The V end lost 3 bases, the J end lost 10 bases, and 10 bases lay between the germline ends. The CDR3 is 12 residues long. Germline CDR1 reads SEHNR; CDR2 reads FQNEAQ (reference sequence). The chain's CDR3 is CASSLRVEEQFF. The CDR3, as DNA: TGTGCCAGCAGCTTGAGGGTCGAGGAGCAGTTCTTC. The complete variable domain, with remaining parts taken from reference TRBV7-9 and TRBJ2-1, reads DTGVSQNPRHKITKRGQNVTFRCDPISEHNRLYWYRQTLGQGPEFLTYFQNEAQLEKSRLLSDRFSAERPKGSFSTLEIQRTEQGDSAMYLCASSLRVEEQFFGPGTRLTVL.

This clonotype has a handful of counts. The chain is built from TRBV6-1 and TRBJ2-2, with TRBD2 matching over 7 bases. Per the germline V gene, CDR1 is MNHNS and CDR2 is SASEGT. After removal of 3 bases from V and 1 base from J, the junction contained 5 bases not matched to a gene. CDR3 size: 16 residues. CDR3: CASSDESGVNTGELFF. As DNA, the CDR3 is TGTGCCAGCAGTGATGAGAGCGGGGTGAACACCGGGGAGCTGTTTTTT.

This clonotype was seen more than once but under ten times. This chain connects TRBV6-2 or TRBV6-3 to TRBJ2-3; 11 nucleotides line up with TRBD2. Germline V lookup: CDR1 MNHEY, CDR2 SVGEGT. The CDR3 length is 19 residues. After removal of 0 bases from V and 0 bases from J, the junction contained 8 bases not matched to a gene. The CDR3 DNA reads TGTGCCAGCAGTTACTCGATGTTGGGACTAGCGGAGAGCACAGATACGCAGTATTTT. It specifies CASSYSMLGLAESTDTQYF.

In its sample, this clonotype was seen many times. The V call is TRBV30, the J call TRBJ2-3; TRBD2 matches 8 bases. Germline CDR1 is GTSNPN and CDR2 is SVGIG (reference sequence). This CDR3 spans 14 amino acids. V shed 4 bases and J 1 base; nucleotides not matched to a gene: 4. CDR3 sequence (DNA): TGTGCCTGGAATCTAGCGGGCCGCACAGATACGCAGTATTTT. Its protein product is CAWNLAGRTDTQYF. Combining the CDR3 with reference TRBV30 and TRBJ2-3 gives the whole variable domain SQTIHQWPATLVQPVGSPLSLECTVEGTSNPNLYWYRQAAGRGLQLLFYSVGIGQISSEVPQNLSASRPQDRQFILSSKKLLLSDSGFYLCAWNLAGRTDTQYFGPGTRLTVL.

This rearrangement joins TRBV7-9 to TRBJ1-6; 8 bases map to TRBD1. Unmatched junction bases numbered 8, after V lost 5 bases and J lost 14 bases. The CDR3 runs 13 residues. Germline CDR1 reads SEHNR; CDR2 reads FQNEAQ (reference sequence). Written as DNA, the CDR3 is TGTGCCAGCAGCCTATTACCAGGGGGCACCCTCCACTTT. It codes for CASSLLPGGTLHF.

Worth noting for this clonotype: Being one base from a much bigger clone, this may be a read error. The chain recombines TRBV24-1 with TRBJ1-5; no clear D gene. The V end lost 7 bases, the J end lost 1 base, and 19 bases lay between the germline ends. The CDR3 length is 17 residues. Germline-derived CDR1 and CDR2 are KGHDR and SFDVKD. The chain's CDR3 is CATRTTTVVLSNQPQHF. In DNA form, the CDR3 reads TGTGCCACCAGAACCACGACGGTGGTGTTAAGCAATCAGCCCCAGCATTTT.

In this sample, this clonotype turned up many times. The CDR3 reads CASSQVRHTYNEQFF. For the CDR3, the DNA is TGTGCCAGCAGCCAAGTCCGCCATACTTACAATGAGCAGTTCTTC. The J gene is TRBJ2-1, the V gene TRBV14, with D uncertain. Germline CDR1 SGHDN, CDR2 FVKESK. This CDR3 contains 15 residues. V was clipped by 1 base and J by 4 bases, with 11 bases between them.

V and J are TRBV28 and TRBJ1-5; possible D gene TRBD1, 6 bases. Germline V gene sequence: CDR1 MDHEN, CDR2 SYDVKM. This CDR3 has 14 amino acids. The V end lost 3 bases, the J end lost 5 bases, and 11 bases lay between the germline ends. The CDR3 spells CASSFLDSYQPQHF. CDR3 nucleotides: TGTGCCAGCAGTTTCTTGGACAGCTATCAGCCCCAGCATTTT.

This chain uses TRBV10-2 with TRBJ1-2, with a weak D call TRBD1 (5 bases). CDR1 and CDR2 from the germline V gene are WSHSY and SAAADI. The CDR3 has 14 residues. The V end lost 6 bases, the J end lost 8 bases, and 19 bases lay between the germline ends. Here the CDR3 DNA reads TGCGCCAGCAGGGAGACGGCCGGGGGTAGGGGCTACACCTTC. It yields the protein CASRETAGGRGYTF.

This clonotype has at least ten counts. CDR3 in amino acids: CSARLRTSLSTDTQYF. DNA of the CDR3: TGCAGTGCTAGACTCCGGACGAGTTTAAGCACAGATACGCAGTATTTT. The rearrangement joins TRBV20-1 to TRBJ2-3; D gene ambiguous. The CDR3 is 16 residues long. Germline CDR1 and CDR2: DFQATT and SNEGSKA (reference sequence). Between the trimmed V and J ends, which lost 2 bases and 0 bases, there was a span of 15 bases.